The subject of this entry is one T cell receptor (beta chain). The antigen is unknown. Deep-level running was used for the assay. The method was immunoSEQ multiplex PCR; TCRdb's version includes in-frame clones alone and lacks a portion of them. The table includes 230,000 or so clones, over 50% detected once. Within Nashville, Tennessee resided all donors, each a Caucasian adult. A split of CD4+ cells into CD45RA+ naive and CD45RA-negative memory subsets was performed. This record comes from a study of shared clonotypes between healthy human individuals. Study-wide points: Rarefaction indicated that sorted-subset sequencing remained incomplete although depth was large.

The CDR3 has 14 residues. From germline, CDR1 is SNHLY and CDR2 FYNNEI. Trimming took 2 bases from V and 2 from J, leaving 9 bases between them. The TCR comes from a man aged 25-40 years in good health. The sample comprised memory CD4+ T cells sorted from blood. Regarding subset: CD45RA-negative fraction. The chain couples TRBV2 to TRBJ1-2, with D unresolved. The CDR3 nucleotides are TGTGCCAGCAGTGAATCGCGGGTAAACTATGGCTACACCTTC. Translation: CASSESRVNYGYTF. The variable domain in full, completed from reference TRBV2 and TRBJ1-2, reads EPEVTQTPSHQVTQMGQEVILRCVPISNHLYFYWYRQILGQKVEFLVSFYNNEISEKSEIFDDQFSVERPDGSNFTLKIRSTKLEDSAMYFCASSESRVNYGYTFGSGTRLTVV.